The TCR beta chain under discussion was sequenced for a study of cytomegalovirus exposure and HLA in healthy donors. Regarding the study as a whole: TCR beta sequences numbering fewer than 20,000 were associated with HLA alleles at 0.05 false discovery rate in a later analysis. Association of a missense DCLRE1C variant with TCR beta V- and J-gene trimming was reported in a later analysis. Overall, about 160 TCR beta chains were annotated as cytomegalovirus-associated.

V was clipped by 4 bases and J by 0 bases, with 10 bases between them. This CDR3 is built from 14 residues. CDR1 is SEHNR, CDR2 FQNEAQ, per germline (reference sequence). Both 60 Vbeta primers and 13 Jbeta primers went into the PCR. In the original processing: There were about 86 million unique TCR beta chains by a later count, and approximately 10 million of them were shared. The table came from immunoSEQ multiplex PCR; TCRdb's copy has only in-frame clones and leaves some out. Clonal size and the V and J genes are those of that table, whereas D and trimming came from the DNA. The sample has some 56,000 clones, approximately 80% seen once; the top ten hold over 3%. Concerning this clone: Antigen unknown.

The clonotype was recovered from a woman in her thirties or forties in good health and CMV-seronegative. This sequence joins TRBV7-9 and TRBJ2-7, with TRBD2 as a possible D gene (6 bases). The sample consisted of PBMCs. The CDR3: CASSSGGTSYEQYF. CDR3 in DNA: TGTGCCAGCAGCTCTGGGGGGACCTCCTACGAGCAGTACTTC.